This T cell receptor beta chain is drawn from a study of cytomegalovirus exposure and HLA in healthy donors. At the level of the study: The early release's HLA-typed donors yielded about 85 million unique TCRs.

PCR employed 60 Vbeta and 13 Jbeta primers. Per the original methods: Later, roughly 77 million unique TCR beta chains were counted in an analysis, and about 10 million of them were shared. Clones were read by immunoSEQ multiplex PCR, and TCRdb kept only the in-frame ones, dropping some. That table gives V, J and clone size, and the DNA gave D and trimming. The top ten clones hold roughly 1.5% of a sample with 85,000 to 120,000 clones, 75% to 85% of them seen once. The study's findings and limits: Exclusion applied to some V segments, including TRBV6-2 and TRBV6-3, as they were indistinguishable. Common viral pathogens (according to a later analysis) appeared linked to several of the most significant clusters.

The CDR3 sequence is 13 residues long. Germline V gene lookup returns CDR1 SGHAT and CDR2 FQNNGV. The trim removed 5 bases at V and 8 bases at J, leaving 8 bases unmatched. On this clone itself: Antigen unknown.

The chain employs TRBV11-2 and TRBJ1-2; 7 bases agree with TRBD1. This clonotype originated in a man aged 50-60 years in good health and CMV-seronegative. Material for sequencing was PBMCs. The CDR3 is CASSVDRLPGYTF. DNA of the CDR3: TGTGCCAGCAGCGTGGACAGGCTCCCGGGCTACACCTTC.